One sample yielded the 18 T cell receptor beta chains listed below, sequenced in a study of cytomegalovirus exposure and HLA in healthy donors (dated by TCRdb to about 2017). Libraries were made using the immunoSEQ multiplex PCR assay. The multiplex PCR relied on a mix of 60 forward primers for TCR Vbeta segments and 13 reverse primers for TCR Jbeta segments. The immuneACCESS repertoire file appears here via TCRdb, limited to in-frame rearrangements. These files lack a portion of the clones; in checked studies, under half of the deficit traces to unresolved V genes, and the cause of the others is not known. The sample table includes tens of thousands of clones. The ten largest make up approximately 7% of the sample. Sequencing was performed on PBMCs. The receptors stem from a woman in her thirties or forties in good health and CMV-seronegative.

This chain links TRBV6-6 with TRBJ1-4, with 7 positions matching TRBD1. The CDR3 contains 15 residues. Looked up from germline, CDR1 is MNHNY and CDR2 is SVGAGI (reference sequence). After removal of 6 bases from V and 6 bases from J, the junction contained 10 bases not matched to a gene. The CDR3, as DNA: TGTGCCAGCAGCAGAACAGGGGCGGGGTATGAAAAACTGTTTTTT. The encoded protein is CASSRTGAGYEKLFF.

This clone ranks as medium-sized in terms of frequency. The chain combines TRBV10-1 with TRBJ2-7; 7 nucleotides match TRBD2. The germline V gene has CDR1 WNHNN and CDR2 SYGVQD (reference sequence). The CDR3 runs 14 residues. J lost 0 bases, V lost 4 bases, and 3 bases had no gene match. The CDR3 loop reads CASSGAGASYEQYF. As DNA, the CDR3 is TGCGCCAGCAGTGGGGCGGGAGCCTCCTACGAGCAGTACTTC.

The chain carries TRBV15 and TRBJ2-2; TRBD1 might be the D (6 bases). CDR1 is LNHNV, CDR2 YYDKDF, per germline (reference sequence). Trimming took off 3 bases at V and 1 base at J, with 15 bases between the two ends. The CDR3 is made up of 17 amino acids. As DNA, the CDR3 is TGTGCCACCAGCAGCCAGGGGCCCCCAGGGAACACCGGGGAGCTGTTTTTT. This encodes CATSSQGPPGNTGELFF. Combining the CDR3 with reference TRBV15 and TRBJ2-2 gives the whole variable domain DAMVIQNPRYQVTQFGKPVTLSCSQTLNHNVMYWYQQKSSQAPKLLFHYYDKDFNNEADTPDNFQSRRPNTSFCFLDIRSPGLGDTAMYLCATSSQGPPGNTGELFFGEGSRLTVL.

The chain joins TRBV18 to TRBJ2-1; 10 bases match TRBD1. CDR3 length equals 17 residues. In germline, CDR1 is KGHSH, CDR2 LQKENI. The V gene end was trimmed by 1 base and the J gene end by 4 bases; junction bases not matched to a gene: 7. For the CDR3, the DNA is TGTGCCAGCTCACCACTTCTGAGACAGGGGGCTTACAATGAGCAGTTCTTC. Translated, it gives CASSPLLRQGAYNEQFF.

The V and J genes are TRBV10-3 and TRBJ1-2, with 9 bases fitting TRBD1. J lost 6 bases, V lost 4 bases, and 9 bases had no gene match. The germline gives CDR1 ENHRY, CDR2 SYGVKD. CDR3 size: 15 residues. The CDR3: CAISANRGRRDGYTF. CDR3 DNA sequence: TGTGCCATCAGTGCGAACAGGGGGCGTCGGGATGGCTACACCTTC.

V is TRBV28 and J is TRBJ1-2; the match to TRBD1 covers 7 bases. The CDR3 has 14 residues. V was pared by 7 bases and J by 4 bases, with 9 bases of the junction left unmatched. The germline CDR1 and CDR2 sequences are MDHEN and SYDVKM. The CDR3: CASIGLGQSYGYTF. CDR3 sequence (DNA): TGTGCCAGCATAGGCTTGGGACAGTCCTATGGCTACACCTTC.

The chain carries TRBV4-2 and TRBJ2-7; 7 nucleotides match TRBD2. V lost 0 bases to trimming and J lost 4 bases; unmatched junction nucleotides: 3. Germline-derived CDR1 and CDR2 are LGHNA and YNFKEQ. This CDR3 has 14 residues. DNA of the CDR3: TGTGCCAGCAGCCAAGAGCGGGAGAGGTACGAGCAGTACTTC. Translating gives CASSQERERYEQYF.

The chain has TRBV9 and TRBJ2-3; D is undetermined. This CDR3 is 14 amino acids long. V was clipped by 4 bases and J by 2 bases, with 11 bases between them. Germline V gene lookup returns CDR1 SGDLS and CDR2 YYNGEE. CDR3 DNA: TGTGCCAGCAGCCTTAGTTCCAACACAGATACGCAGTATTTT. Translated: CASSLSSNTDTQYF.

V gene TRBV28 combines with J gene TRBJ1-3; possible D gene TRBD1, 5 bases. V gave up 8 bases and J gave up 2 bases, with 16 bases separating them. The CDR3 has 15 amino acids. Germline V CDR1 and CDR2: MDHEN, SYDVKM. Here the CDR3 reads CASALNGGAGNTIYF. The CDR3 coding sequence is TGTGCCAGCGCCCTAAACGGGGGAGCTGGAAACACCATATATTTT. The whole variable domain, filled in from reference TRBV28 and TRBJ1-3, reads DVKVTQSSRYLVKRTGEKVFLECVQDMDHENMFWYRQDPGLGLRLIYFSYDVKMKEKGDIPEGYSVSREKKERFSLILESASTNQTSMYLCASALNGGAGNTIYFGEGSWLTVV.

V usage is TRBV7-2 and J usage is TRBJ2-5; D might be TRBD2 (7 bases). V was cut by 5 bases and J by 1 base, with 14 bases left in between. The CDR3 sequence is 15 residues long. Germline V gene data show CDR1 as SGHTA and CDR2 as FQGNSA. The CDR3 reads CASSAGGGAQETQYF. CDR3 bases: TGTGCCAGCAGCGCCGGTGGGGGGGCCCAAGAGACCCAGTACTTC. The whole variable domain, remainder taken from reference TRBV7-2 and TRBJ2-5, is GAGVSQSPSNKVTEKGKDVELRCDPISGHTALYWYRQSLGQGLEFLIYFQGNSAPDKSGLPSDRFSAERTGGSVSTLTIQRTQQEDSAVYLCASSAGGGAQETQYFGPGTRLLVL.

This sequence joins TRBV28 and TRBJ1-2; 7 positions match TRBD1. CDR3 size: 13 residues. V trimming: 4 bases; J trimming: 6 bases; junction bases outside the gene matches: 5. Germline lookup yields CDR1 MDHEN and CDR2 SYDVKM. The CDR3 spells CASSSPGGDGYTF. Written as DNA, the CDR3 is TGTGCCAGCAGTTCTCCAGGGGGAGATGGCTACACCTTC.

The V and J genes are TRBV28 and TRBJ1-5; D gene uncertain. CDR3 length: 13 amino acids. From germline, CDR1 is MDHEN and CDR2 SYDVKM. Trimming removed 6 bases at V and 5 bases at J, with 11 bases between. The DNA for the CDR3 is TGTGCCAGCAGGTCGAGCAGGCATCAGCCCCAGCATTTT. Translation: CASRSSRHQPQHF.

Details on this clone: Relative to the germline gene, one junction end is altered; a read error may explain this. The chain joins TRBV19 to TRBJ1-1; 8 nucleotides line up with TRBD1. Germline loops: CDR1 LNHDA, CDR2 SQIVND (reference sequence). This CDR3 has 15 amino acids. In DNA, the CDR3 is TGTGCCAGTAAAATTGCTTCGACAGGGGTGACTGAAGATTTCTTT. Encoded protein: CASKIASTGVTEDFF.

The chain uses TRBV6-5 and TRBJ1-1; 8 positions match TRBD1. The CDR3 loop spans 15 amino acids. V lost 6 bases, J lost 0 bases, and 6 bases stayed unmatched. CDR1 is MNHEY and CDR2 is SVGAGI in the germline V gene. CDR3 sequence: CASSWGQAVNTEAFF. The CDR3 DNA reads TGTGCCAGCAGCTGGGGACAGGCCGTGAACACTGAAGCTTTCTTT.

The V call is TRBV7-3, the J call TRBJ2-3; 10 bases align to TRBD1. V lost 5 bases to trimming and J lost 2 bases; unmatched junction nucleotides: 4. The CDR3 has 15 residues. Looked up from germline, CDR1 is SGHTA and CDR2 is FQGTGA. The CDR3 protein is CASSLGQGTTDTQYF. The CDR3 DNA reads as TGTGCCAGCAGCCTGGGACAGGGGACCACAGATACGCAGTATTTT.

The chain joins TRBV6-1 to TRBJ2-7, with a weak D call TRBD2 (6 bases). V was clipped by 6 bases and J by 0 bases, with 12 bases between them. The CDR3 covers 14 residues. Germline loops: CDR1 MNHNS, CDR2 SASEGT. The CDR3 DNA is TGTGCCAGCAGGCGGGTAGCGGACTCCTACGAGCAGTACTTC. Protein sequence: CASRRVADSYEQYF.

This sequence joins TRBV29-1 and TRBJ1-1; the D gene is possibly TRBD1 (6 bases). V shed 4 bases and J shed 3 bases, with 9 bases lying between them. The CDR3 loop spans 12 amino acids. The germline CDR1 and CDR2 sequences are SQVTM and ANQGSEA. DNA of the CDR3: TGCAGCGTTGGGGAGGGGGACACTGAAGCTTTCTTT. Protein: CSVGEGDTEAFF. The whole variable domain, remainder taken from reference TRBV29-1 and TRBJ1-1, is SAVISQKPSRDICQRGTSLTIQCQVDSQVTMMFWYRQQPGQSLTLIATANQGSEATYESGFVIDKFPISRPNLTFSTLTVSNMSPEDSSIYLCSVGEGDTEAFFGQGTRLTVV.

This chain connects TRBV19 to TRBJ1-3; D ambiguous. The CDR3 sequence is 15 residues long. From germline, CDR1 is LNHDA and CDR2 SQIVND (reference sequence). V lost 7 bases and J 3 bases, leaving 16 bases between the germline ends. CDR3 in DNA: TGTGCCAGTACCGCGACGTGGGGAGGTGGAAACACCATATATTTT. Amino acid sequence: CASTATWGGGNTIYF. The entire variable domain, with the rest obtained from reference TRBV19 and TRBJ1-3, is as follows: DGGITQSPKYLFRKEGQNVTLSCEQNLNHDAMYWYRQDPGQGLRLIYYSQIVNDFQKGDIAEGYSVSREKKESFPLTVTSAQKNPTAFYLCASTATWGGGNTIYFGEGSWLTVV.